This TCR beta chain was sequenced in a study of blood T cell repertoires in COVID-19. Libraries were prepared by immunoSEQ multiplex PCR; TCRdb keeps only in-frame clonotypes and omits some of them. The sample has approximately 130,000 clones; over 80% are singletons. The CDR3 length is 15 residues. V was cut by 1 base and J by 2 bases, with 8 bases left in between. Germline CDR1 SGHTA, CDR2 FQGTGA. In its sample, this clone was seen a few times. The sequence was obtained from a man in his thirties or forties who had recovered from COVID-19. J is TRBJ2-2 and V is TRBV7-3, with D maybe TRBD2 (6 bases). Sequenced: PBMCs or T cells enriched from blood (not recorded which). CDR3 region: CASSLSGENTGELFF. CDR3 in DNA: TGTGCCAGCAGCTTAAGCGGGGAAAACACCGGGGAGCTGTTTTTT.